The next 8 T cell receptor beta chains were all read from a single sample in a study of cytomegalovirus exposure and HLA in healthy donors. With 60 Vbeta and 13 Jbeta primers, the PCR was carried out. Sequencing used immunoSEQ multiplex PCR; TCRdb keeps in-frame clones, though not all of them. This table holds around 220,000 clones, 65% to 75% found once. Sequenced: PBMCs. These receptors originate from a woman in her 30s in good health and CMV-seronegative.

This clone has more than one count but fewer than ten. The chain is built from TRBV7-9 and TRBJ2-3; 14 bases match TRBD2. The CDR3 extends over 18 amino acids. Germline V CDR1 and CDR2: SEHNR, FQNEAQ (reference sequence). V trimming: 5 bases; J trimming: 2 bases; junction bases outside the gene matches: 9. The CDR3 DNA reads TGTGCCAGCAGCACGAGACTAGCGGGAGGGGCACCCACAGATACGCAGTATTTT. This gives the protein CASSTRLAGGAPTDTQYF.

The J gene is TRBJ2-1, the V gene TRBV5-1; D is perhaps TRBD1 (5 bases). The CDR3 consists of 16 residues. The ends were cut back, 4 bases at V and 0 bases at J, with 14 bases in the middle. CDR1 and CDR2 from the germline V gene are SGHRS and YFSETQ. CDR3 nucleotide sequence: TGCGCCAGCAGCACCGGCCCTCAGGGCTCCTACAATGAGCAGTTCTTC. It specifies CASSTGPQGSYNEQFF.

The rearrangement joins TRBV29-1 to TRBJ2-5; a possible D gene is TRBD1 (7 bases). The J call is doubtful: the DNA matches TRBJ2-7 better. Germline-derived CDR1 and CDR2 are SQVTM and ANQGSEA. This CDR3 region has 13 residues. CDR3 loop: CSVEAPGGYEQYF. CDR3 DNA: TGCAGCGTTGAAGCGCCAGGGGGGTACGAGCAGTACTTC.

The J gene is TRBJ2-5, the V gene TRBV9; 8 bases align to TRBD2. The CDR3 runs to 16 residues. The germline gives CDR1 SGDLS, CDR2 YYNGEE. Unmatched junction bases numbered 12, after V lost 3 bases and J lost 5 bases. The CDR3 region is CASSASPRLARETQYF. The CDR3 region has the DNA TGTGCCAGCAGCGCCTCACCCCGACTAGCGCGGGAGACCCAGTACTTC.

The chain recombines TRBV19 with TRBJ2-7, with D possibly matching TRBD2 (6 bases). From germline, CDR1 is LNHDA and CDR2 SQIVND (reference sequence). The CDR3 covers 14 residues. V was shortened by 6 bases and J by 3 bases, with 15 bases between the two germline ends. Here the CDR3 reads CASRRRGWDYEQYF. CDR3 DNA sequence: TGTGCCAGTAGGCGTCGGGGGTGGGACTACGAGCAGTACTTC.

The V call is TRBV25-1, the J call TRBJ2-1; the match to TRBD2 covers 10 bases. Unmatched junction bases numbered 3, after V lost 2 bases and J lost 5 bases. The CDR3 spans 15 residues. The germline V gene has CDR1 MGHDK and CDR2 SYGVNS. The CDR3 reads CASSELAGDNNEQFF. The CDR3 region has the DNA TGTGCCAGCAGTGAACTAGCGGGGGATAACAATGAGCAGTTCTTC. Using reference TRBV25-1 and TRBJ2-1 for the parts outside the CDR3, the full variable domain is EADIYQTPRYLVIGTGKKITLECSQTMGHDKMYWYQQDPGMELHLIHYSYGVNSTEKGDLSSESTVSRIRTEHFPLTLESARPSHTSQYLCASSELAGDNNEQFFGPGTRLTVL.

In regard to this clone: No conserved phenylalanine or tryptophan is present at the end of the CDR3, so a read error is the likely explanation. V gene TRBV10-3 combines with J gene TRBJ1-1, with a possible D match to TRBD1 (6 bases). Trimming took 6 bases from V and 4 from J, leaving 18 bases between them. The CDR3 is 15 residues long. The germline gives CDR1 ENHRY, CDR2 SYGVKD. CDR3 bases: TGTGCCATCAGCGAAACTAGGGGGATTGGCACTGAAGCTTTCCTT. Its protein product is CAISETRGIGTEAFL.

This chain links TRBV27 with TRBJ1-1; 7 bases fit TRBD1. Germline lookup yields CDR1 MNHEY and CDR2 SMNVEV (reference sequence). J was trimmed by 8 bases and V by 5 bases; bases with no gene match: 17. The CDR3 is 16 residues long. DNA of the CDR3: TGTGCCAGCAGTCCCTCTCGTACCATGACAGGGAGAGAAGCTTTCTTT. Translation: CASSPSRTMTGREAFF.